This T cell receptor (beta chain) is drawn from a study of T-cell reconstitution after alpha-beta-depleted transplantation in children. Library preparation (for TCRbeta) was performed with unique molecular identifiers. TCRdb fed the PCR reads into MiXCR, producing one record per CDR3 protein. The repertoire has fewer than 550,000 distinct CDR3 sequences, approximately 11% of them found once; the top ten carry roughly 6%. The clonotype was recovered from a human donor who donated a stem cell graft to a child with acute myeloid leukemia. The sequenced sample was PBMCs from the stem cell graft donor, obtained from the stem cell graft.

Here the CDR3 reads CSVDGTSANTDTQYF. As DNA, the CDR3 is TGCAGCGTGGACGGGACTAGCGCGAACACAGATACGCAGTATTTT. The chain combines TRBV29-1 with TRBJ2-3; 10 bases are shared with TRBD2. Germline CDR1 reads SQVTM; CDR2 reads ANQGSEA. The CDR3 is 15 amino acids. The V and J ends lost 6 bases and 2 bases, in that order; junction bases with no gene match: 8.